This TCR beta chain was retrieved from a study of T-cell reconstitution after alpha-beta-depleted transplantation in children. The germline gives CDR1 MNHNY, CDR2 SVGAGI (reference sequence). This CDR3 spans 13 amino acids. The germline V and J ends were trimmed by 6 bases and 4 bases, with 11 bases remaining between them. In this sample, this clonotype turned up a few times. A library of TCRbeta sequences, prepared with unique molecular identifiers, was generated. TCRdb analysed the PCR reads with MiXCR anew, one entry per CDR3 protein. The sample carries around 600,000 distinct CDR3 sequences, 16% recorded once.

The chain recombines TRBV6-6 with TRBJ2-3; no firm D call. This clonotype was sampled from a human donor who donated a stem cell graft to a child with acute myeloid leukemia. Sequencing used PBMCs from the stem cell graft donor, obtained from the stem cell graft. The chain's CDR3 is CASSSHHPDTQYF. CDR3 nucleotide sequence: TGTGCCAGCAGCTCCCACCACCCAGATACGCAGTATTTT.